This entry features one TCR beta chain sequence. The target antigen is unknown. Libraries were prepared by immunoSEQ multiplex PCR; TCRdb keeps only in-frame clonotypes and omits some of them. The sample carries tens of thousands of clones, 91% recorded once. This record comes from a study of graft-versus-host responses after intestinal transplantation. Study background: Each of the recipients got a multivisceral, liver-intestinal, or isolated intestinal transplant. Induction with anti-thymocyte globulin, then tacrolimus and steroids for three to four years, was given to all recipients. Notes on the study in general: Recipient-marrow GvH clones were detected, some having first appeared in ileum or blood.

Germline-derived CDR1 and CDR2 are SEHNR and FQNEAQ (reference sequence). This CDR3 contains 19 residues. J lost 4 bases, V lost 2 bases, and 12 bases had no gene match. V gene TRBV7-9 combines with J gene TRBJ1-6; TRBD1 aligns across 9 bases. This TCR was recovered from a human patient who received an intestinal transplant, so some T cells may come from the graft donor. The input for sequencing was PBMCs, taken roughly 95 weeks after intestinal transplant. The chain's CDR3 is CASSLTYTPGTGYNSPLHF. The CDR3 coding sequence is TGTGCCAGCAGCTTAACCTATACCCCCGGGACAGGGTATAATTCACCCCTCCACTTT.